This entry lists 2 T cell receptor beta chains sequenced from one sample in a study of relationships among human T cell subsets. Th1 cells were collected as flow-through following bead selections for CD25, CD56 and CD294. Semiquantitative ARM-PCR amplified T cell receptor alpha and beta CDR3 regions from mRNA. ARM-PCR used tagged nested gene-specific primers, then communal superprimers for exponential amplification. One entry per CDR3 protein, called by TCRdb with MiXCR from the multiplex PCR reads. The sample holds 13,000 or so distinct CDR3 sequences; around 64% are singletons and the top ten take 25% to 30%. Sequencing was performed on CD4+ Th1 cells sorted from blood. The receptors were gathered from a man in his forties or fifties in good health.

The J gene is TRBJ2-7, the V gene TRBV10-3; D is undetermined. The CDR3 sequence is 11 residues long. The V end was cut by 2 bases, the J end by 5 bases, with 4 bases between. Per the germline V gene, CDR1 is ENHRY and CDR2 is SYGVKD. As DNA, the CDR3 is TGTGCCATCAGTGAGAGTAACGAGCAGTACTTC. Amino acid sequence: CAISESNEQYF.

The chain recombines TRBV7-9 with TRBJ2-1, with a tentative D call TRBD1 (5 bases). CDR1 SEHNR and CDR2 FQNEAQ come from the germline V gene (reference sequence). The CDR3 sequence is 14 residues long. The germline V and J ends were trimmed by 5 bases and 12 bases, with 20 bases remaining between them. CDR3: CASSTIGSGQGQFF. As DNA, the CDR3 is TGTGCCAGCAGCACTATCGGGTCGGGCCAGGGGCAGTTCTTC.